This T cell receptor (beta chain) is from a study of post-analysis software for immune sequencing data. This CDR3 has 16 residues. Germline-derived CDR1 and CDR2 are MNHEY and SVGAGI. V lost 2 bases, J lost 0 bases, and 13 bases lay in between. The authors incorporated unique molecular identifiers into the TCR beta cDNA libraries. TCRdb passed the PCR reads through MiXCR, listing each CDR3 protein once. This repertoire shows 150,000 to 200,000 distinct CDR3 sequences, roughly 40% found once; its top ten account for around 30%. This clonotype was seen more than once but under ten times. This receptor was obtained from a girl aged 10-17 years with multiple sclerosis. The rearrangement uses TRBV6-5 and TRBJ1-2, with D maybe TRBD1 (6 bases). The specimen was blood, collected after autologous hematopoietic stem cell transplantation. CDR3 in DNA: TGTGCCAGCAGTTACCGGCAGGGGCCCCCTAACTATGGCTACACCTTC. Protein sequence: CASSYRQGPPNYGYTF.